The rows below give T cell receptor beta chains drawn from one sample of a study of T cells in Graves' hyperthyroidism and ophthalmopathy. TCRdb re-derived calls from the multiplex PCR reads in MiXCR, one entry per CDR3 protein. The profile covers roughly 520,000 distinct CDR3 sequences, with 24% appearing a single time and roughly 12% taken by the ten largest. Sequencing was carried out using blood. The receptors originated from a woman under 40 with Graves' ophthalmopathy. Each CDR3 is given with its conserved first and last residue. A D gene is named only where the DNA matches it firmly. Rows may omit the clone size; those that give it use once, few, many or a size class.

D: TRBD1
size: .
J: TRBJ2-7
V: TRBV27
DNA: TGTACCAGCACCGGGTTGGACAGGGACTACGAGCAGTACTTC
CDR3: CTSTGLDRDYEQYF

D: .
size: many
J: TRBJ1-3
V: TRBV6-1
DNA: TGTGCCAGCAGTGAAGGAATATTTCTGGCTGGAAACACCATATATTTT
CDR3: CASSEGIFLAGNTIYF

D: .
size: many
J: TRBJ1-5
V: TRBV12-5
DNA: TGTGCTAGTGGTTTCCGTCCCTTGGGCTTCGGAGGACCCCAGCATTTT
CDR3: CASGFRPLGFGGPQHF

D: .
size: .
J: TRBJ2-7
V: TRBV12-3/TRBV12-4
DNA: TGTGCCAGCAGTCGAGGGCGGGGTACCTACGAGCAGTACTTC
CDR3: CASSRGRGTYEQYF

D: .
size: many
J: TRBJ1-1
V: TRBV20-1
DNA: TGCAGTGCTAGGCGGGACTGGGGGCTGGGCACTGAAGCTTTCTTT
CDR3: CSARRDWGLGTEAFF

D: .
size: few
J: TRBJ2-5
V: TRBV28
DNA: TGTGCCAGCAGGTCAAGTGGAGGAGAGACCCAGTACTTC
CDR3: CASRSSGGETQYF

D: TRBD1
size: few
J: TRBJ2-7
V: TRBV27
DNA: TGTGCCAGCAGGTGGACAGGGGCCGCTATTTACGAGCAGTACTTC
CDR3: CASRWTGAAIYEQYF

D: .
size: many
J: TRBJ2-7
V: TRBV29-1
DNA: TGCAGCGTTGTGGACCGCATACGAAAGGCTTCGGACGAGCAGTACTTC
CDR3: CSVVDRIRKASDEQYF

D: .
size: many
J: TRBJ1-1
V: TRBV12-3/TRBV12-4
DNA: TGTGCCAGCAGTTTGAGGGTGGGGGACACTGAAGCTTTCTTT
CDR3: CASSLRVGDTEAFF

D: TRBD1
size: few
J: TRBJ1-5
V: TRBV12-3/TRBV12-4
DNA: TGTGCCAGCAGTCCAGACAGGGTGTATCAGCCCCAGCATTTT
CDR3: CASSPDRVYQPQHF

D: .
size: many
J: TRBJ1-5
V: TRBV19
DNA: TGTGCCAGTAGTATTACAGATTATAGCAATCAGCCCCAGCATTTT
CDR3: CASSITDYSNQPQHF

D: TRBD1
size: few
J: TRBJ1-1
V: TRBV18
DNA: TGTGCCAGCTCAGTTTGGGACAGGGGGTCTGAAGCTTTCTTT
CDR3: CASSVWDRGSEAFF

D: TRBD2
size: many
J: TRBJ2-4
V: TRBV7-2
DNA: TGTGCCAGCAGCTCGCAGTTGGGGGGGGAAAACATTCAGTACTTC
CDR3: CASSSQLGGENIQYF

D: TRBD2
size: many
J: TRBJ2-5
V: TRBV12-3/TRBV12-4
DNA: TGTGCCAGCAGTAGCCGGGGGGGGGCGTTGGAGACCCAGTACTTC
CDR3: CASSSRGGALETQYF

D: .
size: many
J: TRBJ2-3
V: TRBV12-3/TRBV12-4
DNA: TGTGCCAGCAGCCAACGGCCGGCAGATACGCAGTATTTT
CDR3: CASSQRPADTQYF

D: .
size: many
J: TRBJ2-7
V: TRBV10-3
DNA: TGTGCCATCAGTGCCCGGGCGGACGCTTCCTACGAGCAGTACTTC
CDR3: CAISARADASYEQYF

D: TRBD2
size: few
J: TRBJ2-7
V: TRBV20-1
DNA: TGCAGTGCTGCAGCCTCGCGGGAGGGGTCCTACGAGCAGTACTTC
CDR3: CSAAASREGSYEQYF

D: TRBD2
size: many
J: TRBJ2-4
V: TRBV6-1
DNA: TGTGCCGGCGGACTAGGCCCGGGCATTCAGTACTTC
CDR3: CAGGLGPGIQYF

D: .
size: many
J: TRBJ2-5
V: TRBV29-1
DNA: TGCAGCGTTGTTCGGGGAGACCAAGAGACCCAGTACTTC
CDR3: CSVVRGDQETQYF

D: .
size: many
J: TRBJ2-7
V: TRBV6-1
DNA: TGTGCCAGCAGTGAAAACAGGGATTGGGAGCAGTACTTC
CDR3: CASSENRDWEQYF

D: TRBD1
size: .
J: TRBJ1-1
V: TRBV2
DNA: TGTGCCAGCAGTAGCCAGGGGGCGCTTAACACTGAAGCTTTCTTT
CDR3: CASSSQGALNTEAFF

D: .
size: .
J: TRBJ2-5
V: TRBV12-3/TRBV12-4
DNA: TGTGCCAGCAGTTTTCAGGGGTCCAGTGAGACCCAGTACTTC
CDR3: CASSFQGSSETQYF

D: .
size: .
J: TRBJ2-5
V: TRBV6-5
DNA: TGTGCCAGCAGTTACTCGACGGTCCGGCGAGGGGAGACCCAGTACTTC
CDR3: CASSYSTVRRGETQYF

D: .
size: many
J: TRBJ1-1
V: TRBV6-1
DNA: TGTGCCAGCAGCGACATCTACTCCCCTCACACTGAAGCTTTCTTT
CDR3: CASSDIYSPHTEAFF

D: TRBD1
size: many
J: TRBJ2-7
V: TRBV20-1
DNA: TGCAGTGCTAGAGATCTAGGACAGGGCTACGAGCAGTACTTC
CDR3: CSARDLGQGYEQYF

D: .
size: .
J: TRBJ1-1
V: TRBV5-1
DNA: TGCGCCAGCAGCTTGGCCTGGGGGTTAACTGAAGCTTTCTTT
CDR3: CASSLAWGLTEAFF

D: TRBD2
size: many
J: TRBJ2-2
V: TRBV20-1
DNA: TGCAGTGCTAGTAGCCAGCGGGGGAACACCGGGGAGCTGTTTTTT
CDR3: CSASSQRGNTGELFF

D: .
size: many
J: TRBJ2-7
V: TRBV6-2/TRBV6-3
DNA: TGTGCCAGCAGTTACCTCTCGTGGGGCGGTGGGAGCTCCTACGAGCAGTACTTC
CDR3: CASSYLSWGGGSSYEQYF

D: .
size: few
J: TRBJ2-1
V: TRBV7-6
DNA: TGTGCCAGCAGCCCGATGGGGAGAAAGCACTACAATGAGCAGTTCTTC
CDR3: CASSPMGRKHYNEQFF

D: TRBD1
size: many
J: TRBJ1-6
V: TRBV7-8
DNA: TGTGCCAGCAGCCCGTGGGGGGACAGGGTTTGGTCACCCCTCCACTTT
CDR3: CASSPWGDRVWSPLHF

D: TRBD1
size: many
J: TRBJ2-7
V: TRBV6-1
DNA: TGTGCCAGCAGTGACGACAGGGCTTGGAACGAGCAGTACTTC
CDR3: CASSDDRAWNEQYF

D: TRBD1
size: many
J: TRBJ2-5
V: TRBV29-1
DNA: TGCAGCGCCCACAGGGGAGAGACCCAGTACTTC
CDR3: CSAHRGETQYF

D: .
size: .
J: TRBJ2-7
V: TRBV9
DNA: TGTGCCAGCAGCTCAATGGTCGGCTACGAGCAGTACTTC
CDR3: CASSSMVGYEQYF

D: .
size: many
J: TRBJ1-2
V: TRBV12-3/TRBV12-4
DNA: TGTGCCAGCAGTGGATTTGGCTACACCTTC
CDR3: CASSGFGYTF

D: TRBD1
size: .
J: TRBJ1-1
V: TRBV6-1
DNA: TGTGCCAGCAATCGGGACAGCATGAACACTGAAGCTTTCTTT
CDR3: CASNRDSMNTEAFF

D: TRBD1
size: .
J: TRBJ1-6
V: TRBV2
DNA: TGTGCCAGCAGTGAGGGACAGGCAAATTCACCCCTCCACTTT
CDR3: CASSEGQANSPLHF

D: TRBD2
size: few
J: TRBJ2-7
V: TRBV20-1
DNA: TGCAGTGCTATAGCGGGAGGATCCTACGAGCAGTACTTC
CDR3: CSAIAGGSYEQYF